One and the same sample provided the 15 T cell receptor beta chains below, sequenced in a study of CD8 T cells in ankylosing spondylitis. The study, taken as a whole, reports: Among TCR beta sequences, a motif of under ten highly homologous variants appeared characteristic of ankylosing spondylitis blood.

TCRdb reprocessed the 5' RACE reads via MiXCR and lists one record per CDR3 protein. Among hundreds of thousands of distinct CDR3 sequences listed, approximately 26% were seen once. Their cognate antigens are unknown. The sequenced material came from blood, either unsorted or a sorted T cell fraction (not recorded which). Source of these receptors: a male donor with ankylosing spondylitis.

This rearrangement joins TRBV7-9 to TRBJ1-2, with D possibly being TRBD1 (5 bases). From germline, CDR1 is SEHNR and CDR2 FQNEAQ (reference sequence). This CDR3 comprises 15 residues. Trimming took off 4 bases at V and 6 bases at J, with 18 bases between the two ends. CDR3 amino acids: CASSSRDSGFHGYTF. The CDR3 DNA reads TGTGCCAGCAGCTCACGGGACTCAGGGTTCCATGGCTACACCTTC.

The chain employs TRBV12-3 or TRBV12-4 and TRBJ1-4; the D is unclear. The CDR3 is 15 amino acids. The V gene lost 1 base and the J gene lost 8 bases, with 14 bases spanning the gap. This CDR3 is CASSLVSGEGEKLFF. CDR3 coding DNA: TGTGCCAGCAGTTTAGTATCTGGGGAAGGAGAAAAACTGTTTTTT.

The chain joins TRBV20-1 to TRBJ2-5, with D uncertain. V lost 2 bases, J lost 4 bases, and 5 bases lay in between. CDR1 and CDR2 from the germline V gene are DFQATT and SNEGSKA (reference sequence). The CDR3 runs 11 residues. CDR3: CSARPRETQYF. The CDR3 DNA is TGCAGTGCTAGACCGAGAGAGACCCAGTACTTC.

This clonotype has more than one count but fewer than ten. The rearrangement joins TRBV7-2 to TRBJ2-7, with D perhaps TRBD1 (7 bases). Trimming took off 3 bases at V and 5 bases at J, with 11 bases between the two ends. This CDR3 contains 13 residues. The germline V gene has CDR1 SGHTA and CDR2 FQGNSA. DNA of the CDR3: TGTGCCAGCAGCTTTACAGGGGAGGACGAGCAGTACTTC. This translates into CASSFTGEDEQYF.

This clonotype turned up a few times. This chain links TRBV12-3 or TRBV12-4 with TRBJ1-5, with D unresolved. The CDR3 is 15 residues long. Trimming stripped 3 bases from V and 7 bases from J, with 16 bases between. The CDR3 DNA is TGTGCCAGCAGTTTTTCCAGCGCGGGTTTGCAGCCCCAGCATTTT. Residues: CASSFSSAGLQPQHF.

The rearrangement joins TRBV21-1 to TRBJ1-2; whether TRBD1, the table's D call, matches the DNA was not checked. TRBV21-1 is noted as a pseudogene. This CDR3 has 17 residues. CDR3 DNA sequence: TGTGCCAGCAGCATACTAGAGGACAGCATTCTCATCTATGGCTACACCTTC. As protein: CASSILEDSILIYGYTF.

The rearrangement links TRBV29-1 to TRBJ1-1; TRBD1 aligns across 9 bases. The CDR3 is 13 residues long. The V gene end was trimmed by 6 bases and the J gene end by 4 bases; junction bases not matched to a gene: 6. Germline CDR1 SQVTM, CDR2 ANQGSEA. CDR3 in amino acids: CSVIQGAGTEAFF. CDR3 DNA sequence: TGCAGCGTCATACAGGGGGCCGGCACTGAAGCTTTCTTT.

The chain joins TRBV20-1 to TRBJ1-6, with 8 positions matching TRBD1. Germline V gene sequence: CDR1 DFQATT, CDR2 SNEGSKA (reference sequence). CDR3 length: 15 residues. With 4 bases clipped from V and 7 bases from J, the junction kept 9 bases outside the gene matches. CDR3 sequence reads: CSATPLDRVNSPLHF. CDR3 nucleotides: TGCAGTGCTACCCCCCTGGACAGGGTAAATTCACCCCTCCACTTT.

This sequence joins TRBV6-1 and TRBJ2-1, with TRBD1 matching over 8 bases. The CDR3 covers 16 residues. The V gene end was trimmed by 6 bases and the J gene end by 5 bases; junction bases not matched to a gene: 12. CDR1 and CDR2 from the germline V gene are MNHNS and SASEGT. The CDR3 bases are TGTGCCAGCAGCCCACCCCCGGACAGGGCCAACAATGAGCAGTTCTTC. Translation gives CASSPPPDRANNEQFF.

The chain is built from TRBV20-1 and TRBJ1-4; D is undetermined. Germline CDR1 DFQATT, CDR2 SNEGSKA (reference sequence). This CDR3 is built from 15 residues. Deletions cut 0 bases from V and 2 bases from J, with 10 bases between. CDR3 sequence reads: CSARDLGKTNEKLFF. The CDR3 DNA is TGCAGTGCTAGAGATCTTGGGAAGACTAATGAAAAACTGTTTTTT.

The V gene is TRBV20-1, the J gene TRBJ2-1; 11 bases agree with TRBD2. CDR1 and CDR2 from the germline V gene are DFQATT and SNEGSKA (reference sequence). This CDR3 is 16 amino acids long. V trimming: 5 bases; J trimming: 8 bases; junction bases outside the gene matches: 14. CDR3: CSAPRGSGRDMDEQFF. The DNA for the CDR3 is TGCAGTGCTCCCCGAGGTAGCGGGAGGGATATGGATGAGCAGTTCTTC.

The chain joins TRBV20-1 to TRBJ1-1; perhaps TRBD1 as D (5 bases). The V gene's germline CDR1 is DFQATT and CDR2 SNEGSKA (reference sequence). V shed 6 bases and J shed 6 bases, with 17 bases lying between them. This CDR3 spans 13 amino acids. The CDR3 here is CSARETMEPEAFF. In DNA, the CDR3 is TGCAGTGCCAGGGAGACAATGGAGCCTGAAGCTTTCTTT.

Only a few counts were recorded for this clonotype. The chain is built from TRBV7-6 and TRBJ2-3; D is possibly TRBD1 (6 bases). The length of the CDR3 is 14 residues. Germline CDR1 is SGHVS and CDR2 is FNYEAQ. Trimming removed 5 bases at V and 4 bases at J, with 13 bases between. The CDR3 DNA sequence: TGTGCCAGCAGCCCCCCCAGGGGCCCAGATACGCAGTATTTT. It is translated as CASSPPRGPDTQYF.

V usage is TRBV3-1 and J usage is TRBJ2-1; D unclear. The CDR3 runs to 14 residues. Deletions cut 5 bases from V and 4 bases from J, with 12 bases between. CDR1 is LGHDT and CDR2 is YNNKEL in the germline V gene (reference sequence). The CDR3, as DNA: TGTGCCAGCAGCTTGAGGAGCGCATACAATGAGCAGTTCTTC. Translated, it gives CASSLRSAYNEQFF.

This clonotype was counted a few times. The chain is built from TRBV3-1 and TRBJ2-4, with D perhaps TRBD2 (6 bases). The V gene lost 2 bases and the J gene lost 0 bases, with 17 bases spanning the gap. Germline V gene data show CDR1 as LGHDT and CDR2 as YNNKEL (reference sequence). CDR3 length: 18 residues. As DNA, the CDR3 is TGTGCCAGCAGCCAAATCGCAGGGACTCCCCTAGCCAAAAACATTCAGTACTTC. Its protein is CASSQIAGTPLAKNIQYF.